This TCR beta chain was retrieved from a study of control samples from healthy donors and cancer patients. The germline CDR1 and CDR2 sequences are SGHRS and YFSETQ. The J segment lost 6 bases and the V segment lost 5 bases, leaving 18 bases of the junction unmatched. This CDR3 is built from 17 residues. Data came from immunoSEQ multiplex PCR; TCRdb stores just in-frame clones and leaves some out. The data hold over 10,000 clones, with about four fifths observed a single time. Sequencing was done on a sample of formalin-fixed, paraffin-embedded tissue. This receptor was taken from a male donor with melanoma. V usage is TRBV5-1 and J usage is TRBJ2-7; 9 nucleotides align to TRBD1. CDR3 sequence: CASRAGTGIGRTSEQYF. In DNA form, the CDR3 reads TGCGCCAGCAGGGCCGGGACAGGGATTGGCCGGACCTCCGAGCAGTACTTC.